These 22 T cell receptor beta chains originate from one sample sequenced in a study of blood T cell repertoires in COVID-19. TCRdb's table, derived via immunoSEQ multiplex PCR, lists solely in-frame clones and lacks some. The sample carries about 140,000 clones, over 80% recorded once. The sequenced material came from peripheral blood. Source of these receptors: a man in his fifties or sixties who had recovered from COVID-19.

This chain uses TRBV9 with TRBJ2-1; TRBD2 matches at 8 bases. The germline V gene has CDR1 SGDLS and CDR2 YYNGEE. V dropped 3 bases and J dropped 0; count of bases not matched to a gene: 5. This CDR3 spans 16 amino acids. This CDR3 is CASSARSGGSYNEQFF. The CDR3 DNA reads as TGTGCCAGCAGCGCCAGGAGCGGGGGCTCCTACAATGAGCAGTTCTTC.

The chain recombines TRBV6-2 or TRBV6-3 with TRBJ2-7; possible D gene TRBD2, 5 bases. CDR1 is MNHEY and CDR2 is SVGEGT in the germline V gene. The V and J ends lost 4 bases and 2 bases respectively, with 15 bases between them. The CDR3 is 15 amino acids. The CDR3 loop reads CASSSHRGSTYEQYF. In DNA form, the CDR3 reads TGTGCCAGCAGTTCCCACCGAGGGAGCACCTACGAGCAGTACTTC.

J is TRBJ2-1 and V is TRBV2; TRBD2 matches at 8 bases. The junction had 6 bases not matched to a gene; V was cut back by 4 bases and J by 4 bases. In germline, CDR1 is SNHLY, CDR2 FYNNEI. The CDR3 is 15 amino acids. In DNA form, the CDR3 reads TGTGCCAGCAGTGTGGATAGCGGGGCTTACAATGAGCAGTTCTTC. The encoded protein is CASSVDSGAYNEQFF.

V gene TRBV6-2 or TRBV6-3 combines with J gene TRBJ2-6; 12 nucleotides agree with TRBD1. V shed 5 bases, J shed 2 bases, and the junction held 7 bases outside the gene matches. Germline V gene sequence: CDR1 MNHEY, CDR2 SVGEGT. The CDR3 spans 18 residues. This CDR3 reads CASSIPGQGAPGANVLTF. In nucleotides, the CDR3 is TGTGCCAGCAGTATACCGGGACAGGGGGCGCCTGGGGCCAACGTCCTGACTTTC.

This clone was counted only a few times. The CDR3 bases are TGTGCCAGCAGGTTCCAACAGGTAATGAACACTGAAGCTTTCTTT. This gives the protein CASRFQQVMNTEAFF. This chain links TRBV6-5 with TRBJ1-1, with TRBD1 as a possible D gene (5 bases). Germline V gene sequence: CDR1 MNHEY, CDR2 SVGAGI. V was pared by 6 bases and J by 0 bases, with 14 bases between. The CDR3 is 15 residues long.

Many counts were recorded for this clone. The chain carries TRBV6-2 or TRBV6-3 and TRBJ1-1, with D perhaps TRBD1 (6 bases). The V gene's germline CDR1 is MNHEY and CDR2 SVGEGT. V lost 6 bases and J lost 0, with 23 bases in between. The CDR3 has 18 residues. CDR3 protein: CASSRLSRQESMNTEAFF. In DNA, the CDR3 is TGTGCCAGCAGCCGCCTTTCAAGACAGGAGAGCATGAACACTGAAGCTTTCTTT.

CDR3 protein: CASSQDEARSYGYTF. The CDR3 bases are TGTGCCAGCAGCCAAGATGAGGCCAGAAGCTATGGCTACACCTTC. The chain couples TRBV14 to TRBJ1-2; no firm D call. Germline V gene lookup returns CDR1 SGHDN and CDR2 FVKESK. Trimming pared 0 bases from V and 4 bases from J, leaving 12 bases between. This CDR3 spans 15 amino acids.

The chain links TRBV27 to TRBJ2-2; 8 bases match TRBD1. The CDR3 consists of 16 residues. The germline V gene has CDR1 MNHEY and CDR2 SMNVEV (reference sequence). V lost 5 bases to trimming and J lost 3 bases; unmatched junction nucleotides: 8. The CDR3 reads CASSPLDRVDTGELFF. CDR3 nucleotide sequence: TGTGCCAGCAGTCCATTGGACAGGGTTGACACCGGGGAGCTGTTTTTT.

The chain is built from TRBV4-3 and TRBJ2-5; 10 bases fit TRBD2. CDR1 is LGHNA, CDR2 YSLEER, per germline. The CDR3 contains 17 residues. The V segment lost 0 bases and the J segment 5 bases; nucleotides outside the gene matches: 9. Here the CDR3 reads CASSQDGASGGPETQYF. The CDR3 nucleotides read TGCGCCAGCAGCCAAGATGGGGCTAGCGGGGGTCCCGAGACCCAGTACTTC.

V usage is TRBV19 and J usage is TRBJ2-5; 9 bases are a match to TRBD1. The CDR3 runs to 17 residues. Germline values: CDR1 LNHDA, CDR2 SQIVND (reference sequence). The V and J ends lost 1 base and 1 base, in that order; junction bases with no gene match: 7. The CDR3 reads CASSIGTGGETQETQYF. The CDR3 region has the DNA TGTGCCAGTAGTATAGGTACAGGGGGCGAGACCCAAGAGACCCAGTACTTC.

The V gene is TRBV27, the J gene TRBJ1-6; D call uncertain. CDR3 length: 16 amino acids. CDR1 is MNHEY, CDR2 SMNVEV, per germline (reference sequence). The V end lost 3 bases, the J end lost 4 bases, and 13 bases lay between the germline ends. The CDR3 spells CASSFGPRSYNSPLHF. CDR3 nucleotide sequence: TGTGCCAGCAGTTTTGGTCCGAGATCGTATAATTCACCCCTCCACTTT.

This chain links TRBV4-3 with TRBJ1-6; 9 bases are a match to TRBD1. This CDR3 is 15 amino acids long. Trimming removed 4 bases from V and 6 bases from J; junction bases left unmatched: 4. The germline V gene has CDR1 LGHNA and CDR2 YSLEER. The CDR3 DNA reads as TGCGCCAGCAGCCTTTCGGACAGGGGTAATTCACCCCTCCACTTT. This encodes CASSLSDRGNSPLHF.

This chain links TRBV11-3 with TRBJ2-7; D gene unclear. CDR3 size: 13 residues. Germline-derived CDR1 and CDR2 are SGHNT and YENEEA. Trimming removed 5 bases at V and 2 bases at J, with 10 bases between. This CDR3 is CASSQRRTYEQYF. The CDR3 DNA follows: TGTGCCAGCAGCCAACGGAGAACCTACGAGCAGTACTTC.

The chain employs TRBV6-5 and TRBJ2-1; D is possibly TRBD1 (5 bases). This CDR3 region has 13 residues. V dropped 5 bases and J dropped 15 bases, with 20 bases sitting between them. Germline CDR1 MNHEY, CDR2 SVGAGI. This chain's CDR3 is CASSPLSREQPFF. The CDR3, as DNA: TGTGCCAGCAGTCCGCTCTCCAGGGAACAACCGTTCTTC.

This clone appeared once. The V gene is TRBV4-3, the J gene TRBJ1-1; 8 bases fit TRBD1. There are 15 residues in the CDR3. V gave up 3 bases and J gave up 1 base; unmatched junction bases: 4. Germline V gene sequence: CDR1 LGHNA, CDR2 YSLEER. This CDR3 is CASSHTGQGNTEAFF. In DNA form, the CDR3 reads TGCGCCAGCAGCCATACCGGACAGGGGAACACTGAAGCTTTCTTT.

The chain combines TRBV4-3 with TRBJ2-7; 9 nucleotides agree with TRBD1. With 2 bases clipped from V and 2 bases from J, the junction kept 13 bases outside the gene matches. CDR1 is LGHNA and CDR2 is YSLEER in the germline V gene. The CDR3 has 18 residues. As DNA, the CDR3 is TGCGCCAGCAGCCAACGGGGGGCTACAGGGGGCGAGGCCTACGAGCAGTACTTC. This sequence encodes CASSQRGATGGEAYEQYF.

The chain recombines TRBV4-3 with TRBJ2-1, with TRBD2 matching 16 bases. The CDR3 runs to 16 residues. The V gene's germline CDR1 is LGHNA and CDR2 YSLEER. V was pared by 4 bases and J by 7 bases, with 4 bases of the junction left unmatched. DNA of the CDR3: TGCGCCAGCAGCCCGGGACTAGCGGGGGGGACAAATGAGCAGTTCTTC. Residues: CASSPGLAGGTNEQFF.

The V and J genes are TRBV4-3 and TRBJ2-3; TRBD1 matches at 7 bases. J gave up 1 base and V 4 bases, and 5 bases lay outside the gene matches. CDR1 is LGHNA, CDR2 YSLEER, per germline. This CDR3 contains 15 residues. For the CDR3, the DNA is TGCGCCAGCAGCCCCTCAAGGGGGCGCACAGATACGCAGTATTTT. Translated: CASSPSRGRTDTQYF.

This clone appeared a few times. Additional DNA sequences in this sample encode the identical CDR3. The chain combines TRBV5-4 with TRBJ1-1; D remains unclear. There are 14 residues in the CDR3. The germline V and J ends were trimmed by 0 bases and 1 base, with 7 bases remaining between them. Germline V lookup: CDR1 SGHNT, CDR2 YYREEE (reference sequence). This CDR3 reads CASSLEAGNTEAFF. The CDR3 nucleotides read TGTGCCAGCAGCTTGGAGGCAGGGAACACTGAAGCTTTCTTT.

Only a few counts were recorded for this clone. V usage is TRBV6-4 and J usage is TRBJ2-2; D call uncertain. The germline CDR1 and CDR2 sequences are MRHNA and SNTAGT. Trimming shortened V by 5 bases and J by 1 base, and 5 bases separated the two germline ends. The length of the CDR3 is 13 residues. This chain's CDR3 is CASSTGNTGELFF. CDR3 in DNA: TGTGCCAGCAGTACGGGGAACACCGGGGAGCTGTTTTTT.

The chain has TRBV5-4 and TRBJ2-6; weak D call: TRBD1 (5 bases). Germline V gene lookup returns CDR1 SGHNT and CDR2 YYREEE (reference sequence). V was trimmed by 0 bases and J by 3 bases, leaving 7 bases between them. CDR3 size: 15 residues. The CDR3 nucleotides read TGTGCCAGCAGCTTGGAAGGGGTTGGGGCCAACGTCCTGACTTTC. Translation gives CASSLEGVGANVLTF. The full variable domain, with the rest looked up from reference TRBV5-4 and TRBJ2-6, is ETGVTQSPTHLIKTRGQQVTLRCSSQSGHNTVSWYQQALGQGPQFIFQYYREEENGRGNFPPRFSGLQFPNYSSELNVNALELDDSALYLCASSLEGVGANVLTFGAGSRLTVL.

The V call is TRBV19, the J call TRBJ1-5, with D possibly TRBD1 on 5 matching bases. Trimming took off 1 base at V and 6 bases at J, with 13 bases between the two ends. CDR1 is LNHDA, CDR2 SQIVND, per germline (reference sequence). The CDR3 spans 15 residues. The CDR3: CASSIGDSVGQPQHF. DNA for the CDR3: TGTGCCAGTAGTATAGGTGACAGTGTAGGTCAGCCCCAGCATTTT.